This TCR beta chain was identified in a study of shared clonotypes between healthy human individuals (TCRdb year 2020). Study-wide context: The cohort comprised two women and a few men aged 18 to 49 years. For each donor, three plates each were used for CD4 naive and CD4 memory, two plates were used for CD8 naive, and one plate was used for CD8 memory. The study deeply sequenced blood TCR repertoires of about five healthy adults to estimate repertoire size and the extent of clonotype sharing between individuals. To increase sequencing depth and limit assay-specific biases, different laboratories used diverse techniques to prepare libraries and sequence TCR repertoires. Per donor, leukapheresis produced somewhere between about 0.94 and 9 billion PBMCs.

The germline V gene (reference sequence) yields MNHEY for CDR1 and SMNVEV for CDR2. V gives up 3 bases and J gives up 4 bases, and the segment between their germline ends measures 15 bases. The CDR3 runs 15 amino acids, cysteine and phenylalanine included. This entry keeps only the CDR3 DNA: 45 bases, framed from base 1. Using the deep immunoSEQ assay, multiplex PCR amplified TCR CDR3 regions from genomic DNA. Extracted genomic DNA from each cell subset was distributed evenly across all wells of several immunoSEQ 96-well plates, and each plate was treated as a replicate. For sorted subsets, each replicate PCR was loaded with 150 to 250 ng genomic DNA, equivalent to 30,000 to 35,000 T cell genomes. The purified libraries were quantified using a Qubit 3.0 fluorometer, sized with a Bioanalyzer 2100, and then quantified again using the KAPA Library Quantification kit. Every immunoSEQ 96-well plate was sequenced on a separate single-read 150-cycle Illumina NextSeq 550 flow cell. In the source study's methods: Because the immunoSEQ output held only junctional sequences and lacked quality scores, the filtering could not match the filtering applied to full-length reads. To assign V/J genes and CDR3, sequences were annotated against IMGT germline references using PyIR, a Python wrapper for IgBLAST v1.9. Reads with weak V/J assignments (E-value above 1e-6), missing CDR3, stop codons, out-of-frame junctions, or ambiguous translated residues were removed. A V3J clonotype was defined by an identical inferred V gene, J gene, and CDR3 amino acid sequence. Percentage overlap between repertoires was computed as shared unique clonotypes divided by the size of the smaller repertoire. Three approaches were used to assess repertoire richness: RTK rarefaction, the Chao1 estimator, and Recon v2.1 estimates of unobserved clonotypes. Generation probabilities were computed with OLGA for all TCRbeta clonotypes obtained by the gDNA method from several donors. TCRdb obtained this table from immuneACCESS and retained in-frame rearrangements with V and J assigned. These tables miss some clones; where compared with another copy, unresolved V genes account for less than half of the shortfall, and the remainder is unexplained. V and J calls plus clone size are reproduced from that table; the DNA served to infer D and trimming. This sample gives over a million clones in total; 65% to 80% of them show up just once. Clones ranked in the top ten supply approximately 1.5% of the sample.

Overall results and qualifications from the work: The small number of donors limited the genetic and exposure-history diversity represented. Across four donors, roughly 5% of naive CD4, around 3.3% of naive CD8, around 2.5% of memory CD4, and 0.4% of memory CD8 clonotypes were shared. Incomplete sequencing was indicated by rarefaction of sorted-subset datasets, despite the large sequencing depth. Based on pairwise subsampling, the degree of clonotype sharing among donors was expected to be affected by sequencing depth. Compared with non-shared clonotypes, clonotypes shared by all four sorted-subset donors had higher generation probabilities. Sampling was restricted to blood, and TCR repertoires in tissue are likely to differ from TCR repertoires in blood. Larger estimated clonotype richness was generally found for naive subsets than for memory subsets.

Donors were healthy HIV-negative adults with no recently reported acute infections or vaccinations. Only Caucasian adults living in Nashville, Tennessee, USA were represented among the donors. CD4+ T cells were enriched through magnetic negative selection, after which naive cells were positively selected on CD45RA and the remaining negative fraction served as the memory subset. Blood was obtained by leukapheresis, after which PBMCs were separated by Ficoll-Histopaque density gradient centrifugation and cryopreserved in liquid nitrogen vapor phase. Analytical flow cytometry was used to check the purity and quantity of each magnetically sorted T cell population. Each sorted fraction had its genomic DNA isolated and then quantified by UV absorbance on a Nanodrop 2000c. Comment on this clone: This clone's antigen is unknown. Base qualities are not recorded, but no much larger clone differs from it by a single base.

The chain is assembled from TRBV27 and TRBJ1-1; a tentative D call is TRBD1 (6 bases match). The sequencing input was memory CD4+ T cells sorted from blood. This sample's cell subset or site label indicates: CD45RA-negative fraction. The TCR originated in a man in his late teens or twenties in good health. The sequence in DNA is TGTGCCAGCAGTTTGCAAGGGGGTAGTGTCACTGAAGCTTTCTTT. It codes for CASSLQGGSVTEAFF.